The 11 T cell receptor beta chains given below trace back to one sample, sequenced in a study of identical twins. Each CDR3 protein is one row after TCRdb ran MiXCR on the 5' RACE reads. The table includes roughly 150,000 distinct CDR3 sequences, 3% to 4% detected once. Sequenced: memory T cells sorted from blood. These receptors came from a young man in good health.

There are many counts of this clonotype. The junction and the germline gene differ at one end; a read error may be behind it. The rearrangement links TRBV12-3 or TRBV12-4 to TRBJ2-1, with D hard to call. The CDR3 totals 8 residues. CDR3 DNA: TGTGCCAGCAGTTTCGAGATCTTC. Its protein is CASSFEIF.

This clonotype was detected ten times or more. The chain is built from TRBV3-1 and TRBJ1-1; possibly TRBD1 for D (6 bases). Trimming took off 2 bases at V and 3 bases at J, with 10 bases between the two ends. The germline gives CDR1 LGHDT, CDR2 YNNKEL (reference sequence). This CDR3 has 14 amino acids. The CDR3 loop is CASSQLQGDTEAFF. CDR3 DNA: TGTGCCAGCAGCCAATTACAGGGAGACACTGAAGCTTTCTTT. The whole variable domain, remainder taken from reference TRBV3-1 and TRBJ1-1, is DTAVSQTPKYLVTQMGNDKSIKCEQNLGHDTMYWYKQDSKKFLKIMFSYNNKELIINETVPNRFSPKSPDKAHLNLHINSLELGDSAVYFCASSQLQGDTEAFFGQGTRLTVV.

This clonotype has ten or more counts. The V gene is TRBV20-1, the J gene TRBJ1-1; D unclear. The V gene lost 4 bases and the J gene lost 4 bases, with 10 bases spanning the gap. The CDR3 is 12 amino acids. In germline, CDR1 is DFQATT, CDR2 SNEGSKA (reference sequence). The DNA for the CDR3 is TGCAGTGCTATTGTTGGAGGCACTGAAGCTTTCTTT. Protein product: CSAIVGGTEAFF.

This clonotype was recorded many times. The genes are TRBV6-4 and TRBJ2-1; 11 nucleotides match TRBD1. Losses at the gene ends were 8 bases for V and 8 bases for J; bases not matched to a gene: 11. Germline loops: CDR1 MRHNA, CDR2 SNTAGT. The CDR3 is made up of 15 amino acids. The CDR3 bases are TGTGCCAGCGCCCCCCTGCCGGGACAGGGGGATGAGCAGTTCTTC. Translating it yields CASAPLPGQGDEQFF.

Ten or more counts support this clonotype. CDR3 DNA: TGCGCCAGCAGCCAAGAGGTAACAGGCGATCAGCCCCAGCATTTT. As protein: CASSQEVTGDQPQHF. J is TRBJ1-5 and V is TRBV4-1; possible D gene TRBD1, 5 bases. This CDR3 has 15 amino acids. Germline V lookup: CDR1 MGHRA, CDR2 YSYEKL. V gave up 0 bases and J gave up 5 bases, with 11 bases separating them.

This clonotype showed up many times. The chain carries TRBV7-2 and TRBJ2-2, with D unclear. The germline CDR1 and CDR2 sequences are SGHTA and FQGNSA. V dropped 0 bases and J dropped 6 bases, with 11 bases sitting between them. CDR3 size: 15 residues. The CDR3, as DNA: TGTGCCAGCAGCTTAGCGTCCCTTGGAGCCGGGGAGCTGTTTTTT. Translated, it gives CASSLASLGAGELFF.

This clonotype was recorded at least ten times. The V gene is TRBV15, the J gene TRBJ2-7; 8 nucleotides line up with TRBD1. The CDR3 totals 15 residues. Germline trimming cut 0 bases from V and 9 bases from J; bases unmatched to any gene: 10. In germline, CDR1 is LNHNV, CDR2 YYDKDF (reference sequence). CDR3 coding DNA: TGTGCCACCAGCAGAGATAGATTAACAGGGGGATGGCAGTACTTC. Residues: CATSRDRLTGGWQYF.

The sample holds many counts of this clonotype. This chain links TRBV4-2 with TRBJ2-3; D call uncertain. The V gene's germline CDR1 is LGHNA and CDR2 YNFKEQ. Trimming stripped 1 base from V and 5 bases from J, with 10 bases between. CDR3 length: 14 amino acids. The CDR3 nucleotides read TGTGCCAGCAGCCAAGCCTCTAGTGGAGATACGCAGTATTTT. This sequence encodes CASSQASSGDTQYF.

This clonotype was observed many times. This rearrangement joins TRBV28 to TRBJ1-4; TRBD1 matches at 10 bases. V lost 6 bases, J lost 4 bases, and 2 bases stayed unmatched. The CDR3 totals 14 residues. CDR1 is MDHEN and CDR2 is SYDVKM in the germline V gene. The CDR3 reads CASRRTGGNEKLFF. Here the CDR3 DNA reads TGTGCCAGCAGGAGGACAGGGGGTAATGAAAAACTGTTTTTT.

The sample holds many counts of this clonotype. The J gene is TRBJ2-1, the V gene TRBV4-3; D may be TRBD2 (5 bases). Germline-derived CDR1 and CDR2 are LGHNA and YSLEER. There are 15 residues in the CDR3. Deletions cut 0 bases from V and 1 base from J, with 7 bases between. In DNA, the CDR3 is TGCGCCAGCAGCCAAGATCGGGGTTCCTACAATGAGCAGTTCTTC. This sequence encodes CASSQDRGSYNEQFF.

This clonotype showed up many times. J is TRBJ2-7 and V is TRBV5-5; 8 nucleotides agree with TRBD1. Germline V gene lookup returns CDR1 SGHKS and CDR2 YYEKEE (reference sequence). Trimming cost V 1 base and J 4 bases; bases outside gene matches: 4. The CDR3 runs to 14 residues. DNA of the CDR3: TGTGCCAGCAGCTTGCAGGGGGCGGGATACGAGCAGTACGTC. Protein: CASSLQGAGYEQYV.